These 23 T cell receptor beta chains were all obtained from the same sample, sequenced in a study of OX40 agonist ivuxolimab in advanced cancers. Measured with immunoSEQ multiplex PCR; TCRdb has only the in-frame clones, and not every one. The sample consists of about 40,000 clones, around 87% of them appearing once. The sequenced sample was CD4+ or CD8+ T cells sorted from blood, obtained in a trial of the OX40 agonist ivuxolimab. The receptor set was obtained from an adult with an advanced solid tumor such as melanoma, head and neck, liver or kidney cancer.

The genes are TRBV19 and TRBJ1-2, with D possibly being TRBD1 (5 bases). The CDR3 is 17 amino acids. From germline, CDR1 is LNHDA and CDR2 SQIVND (reference sequence). V was pared by 1 base and J by 7 bases, with 22 bases between. In nucleotides, the CDR3 is TGTGCCAGTAGTATAGCTAAGAACGTTGGGGACCGCGTTGGCTACACCTTC. Translating gives CASSIAKNVGDRVGYTF.

The V call is TRBV7-3, the J call TRBJ2-2; the D is unclear. V was cut by 4 bases and J by 1 base, with 4 bases left in between. Germline CDR1 is SGHTA and CDR2 is FQGTGA. CDR3 size: 13 residues. The CDR3 reads CASSWGNTGELFF. DNA of the CDR3: TGTGCCAGCAGCTGGGGGAACACCGGGGAGCTGTTTTTT.

V and J are TRBV28 and TRBJ2-1, with a weak D call TRBD2 (6 bases). CDR3 length equals 14 residues. Trimming cost V 3 bases and J 6 bases, with 12 bases left between them. Germline CDR1 and CDR2: MDHEN and SYDVKM. This CDR3 reads CASSFGGRPNEQFF. As DNA, the CDR3 is TGTGCCAGCAGTTTTGGTGGGAGGCCCAATGAGCAGTTCTTC.

This clone was seen just once. The gene calls are TRBV5-1 and TRBJ1-2; 9 nucleotides match TRBD1. Germline CDR1 reads SGHRS; CDR2 reads YFSETQ. The CDR3 is 16 residues long. J was trimmed by 2 bases and V by 3 bases; bases with no gene match: 8. CDR3 DNA sequence: TGCGCCAGCAGCTCAGAGTACAGGGGGCCCAACTATGGCTACACCTTC. Translation: CASSSEYRGPNYGYTF.

The chain joins TRBV19 to TRBJ2-1, with 9 bases fitting TRBD2. V shed 4 bases, J shed 8 bases, and the junction held 0 bases outside the gene matches. The CDR3 has 12 amino acids. Germline V CDR1 and CDR2: LNHDA, SQIVND (reference sequence). The CDR3 spells CASSTSGDEQFF. DNA for the CDR3: TGTGCCAGTAGTACTAGCGGGGATGAGCAGTTCTTC.

The chain recombines TRBV5-4 with TRBJ2-1; D is unclear. Per the germline V gene, CDR1 is SGHNT and CDR2 is YYREEE (reference sequence). V lost 4 bases to trimming and J lost 2 bases, with 1 base between them. The CDR3 length is 11 residues. The CDR3 spells CASSAYNEQFF. CDR3 bases: TGTGCCAGCAGCGCCTACAATGAGCAGTTCTTC.

Of note for this clone: Sequence at one end of the junction differs from germline and may be a read error. The V and J genes are TRBV30 and TRBJ2-1, with D unclear. The CDR3 extends over 11 amino acids. Germline assignment: CDR1 GTSNPN and CDR2 SVGIG (reference sequence). The CDR3, as DNA: TGTGCCTGGAGTAACCCCAATGGGCAGTTCTTC. Protein sequence: CAWSNPNGQFF. The complete variable domain, with remaining parts taken from reference TRBV30 and TRBJ2-1, reads SQTIHQWPATLVQPVGSPLSLECTVEGTSNPNLYWYRQAAGRGLQLLFYSVGIGQISSEVPQNLSASRPQDRQFILSSKKLLLSDSGFYLCAWSNPNGQFFGPGTRLTVL.

The CDR3, as DNA: TGTGCCAGCTCACCACGGCTAGCGGGGAATTCGTATGAGCAGTTCTTC. Its protein product is CASSPRLAGNSYEQFF. The chain employs TRBV18 and TRBJ2-1; 9 nucleotides agree with TRBD2. Germline CDR1 reads KGHSH; CDR2 reads LQKENI. V gave up 1 base and J gave up 8 bases; unmatched junction bases: 9. The length of the CDR3 is 16 residues.

The chain recombines TRBV5-1 with TRBJ2-5, with D perhaps matching TRBD1 (5 bases). CDR1 is SGHRS, CDR2 YFSETQ, per germline. The CDR3 is made up of 15 amino acids. Trimming pared 0 bases from V and 5 bases from J, leaving 14 bases between. The CDR3, as DNA: TGCGCCAGCAGCTTGGGGGCAGGGTTCGTTGAGACCCAGTACTTC. Amino acid sequence: CASSLGAGFVETQYF.

This clone has a single count. The chain couples TRBV4-2 to TRBJ1-4; the match to TRBD1 covers 7 bases. The ends lost 0 bases at V and 0 bases at J; junction bases unmatched: 10. Germline CDR1 is LGHNA and CDR2 is YNFKEQ. This CDR3 is 19 amino acids long. CDR3 amino acids: CASSQDKVAGGATNEKLFF. As DNA, the CDR3 is TGTGCCAGCAGCCAAGATAAGGTGGCAGGGGGTGCAACTAATGAAAAACTGTTTTTT.

The CDR3 protein is CASRLGGPEEQYF. Written as DNA, the CDR3 is TGCGCCAGCAGGCTGGGGGGGCCGGAGGAGCAGTACTTC. The chain couples TRBV5-1 to TRBJ2-7; a possible D gene is TRBD2 (7 bases). CDR3 length: 13 amino acids. Trimming took 5 bases from V and 7 from J, leaving 16 bases between them. CDR1 and CDR2 from the germline V gene are SGHRS and YFSETQ. Full variable domain (outside the CDR3, taken from reference TRBV5-1 and TRBJ2-7): KAGVTQTPRYLIKTRGQQVTLSCSPISGHRSVSWYQQTPGQGLQFLFEYFSETQRNKGNFPGRFSGRQFSNSRSEMNVSTLELGDSALYLCASRLGGPEEQYFGPGTRLTVT.

This chain connects TRBV18 to TRBJ2-1; 8 bases line up with TRBD1. The CDR3 runs 15 residues. Trimming cost V 4 bases and J 10 bases; bases outside gene matches: 12. CDR1 is KGHSH, CDR2 LQKENI, per germline. The CDR3 is CASSLGSGGGGEQFF. Written as DNA, the CDR3 is TGTGCCAGCTCACTAGGATCAGGGGGCGGTGGGGAGCAGTTCTTC.

DNA for the CDR3: TGTGCCAGCAGAGAGGACAGGCGAGTGTTACCCCAGTACTTC. This encodes CASREDRRVLPQYF. The V and J genes are TRBV2 and TRBJ2-5, with 7 positions matching TRBD1. CDR3 length: 14 amino acids. From germline, CDR1 is SNHLY and CDR2 FYNNEI. V was clipped by 6 bases and J by 9 bases; unmatched bases: 13.

The chain recombines TRBV19 with TRBJ1-5, with 7 positions matching TRBD1. J gave up 0 bases and V 9 bases, and 5 bases lay outside the gene matches. This CDR3 comprises 14 residues. Per the germline V gene, CDR1 is LNHDA and CDR2 is SQIVND (reference sequence). The CDR3 nucleotides read TGTGCCAGCTCCAGGGGGGCTAGCAATCAGCCCCAGCATTTT. Amino acids: CASSRGASNQPQHF.

The chain's CDR3 is CASSFVEKKLFF. CDR3 DNA sequence: TGTGCCAGCAGCTTTGTAGAGAAAAAACTGTTTTTT. The rearrangement joins TRBV7-8 to TRBJ1-4, with D hard to call. V was trimmed by 3 bases and J by 9 bases, leaving 8 bases between them. Germline lookup yields CDR1 SGHVS and CDR2 FQNEAQ. This CDR3 comprises 12 residues.

The rearrangement links TRBV28 to TRBJ1-4; weak D call: TRBD1 (5 bases). The CDR3 is 14 amino acids. The germline CDR1 and CDR2 sequences are MDHEN and SYDVKM. With 4 bases removed from V and 8 bases from J, the gap between germline ends came to 14 bases. CDR3 region: CASSSGTFAEKLFF. The CDR3 nucleotides are TGTGCCAGCAGTTCGGGGACCTTTGCAGAAAAACTGTTTTTT.

The chain uses TRBV6-5 and TRBJ1-1; D is uncertain. V was shortened by 5 bases and J by 1 base, with 5 bases between the two germline ends. The CDR3 loop spans 12 amino acids. Germline values: CDR1 MNHEY, CDR2 SVGAGI. CDR3 loop: CASSDPNTEAFF. The CDR3 DNA follows: TGTGCCAGCAGTGACCCGAACACTGAAGCTTTCTTT.

This chain joins TRBV28 and TRBJ2-5; D is tentatively TRBD1 or TRBD2 (5 bases each). Germline assignment: CDR1 MDHEN and CDR2 SYDVKM. V was trimmed by 3 bases and J by 5 bases, leaving 16 bases between them. The CDR3 is made up of 15 amino acids. The CDR3: CASSFLYRRMETQYF. CDR3 coding DNA: TGTGCCAGCAGTTTCCTATACAGGAGGATGGAGACCCAGTACTTC.

This clone was counted once. The rearrangement joins TRBV2 to TRBJ2-7, with a weak D call TRBD2 (6 bases). Looked up from germline, CDR1 is SNHLY and CDR2 is FYNNEI. The CDR3 runs 14 residues. The V and J ends lost 8 bases and 0 bases respectively, with 14 bases between them. CDR3 coding DNA: TGTGCCAGCGGAGGGCAGCGAAGCTCCTACGAGCAGTACTTC. This encodes CASGGQRSSYEQYF.

The V call is TRBV5-4, the J call TRBJ2-3, with 11 bases aligning to TRBD2. CDR1 is SGHNT and CDR2 is YYREEE in the germline V gene (reference sequence). Unmatched junction bases numbered 13, after V lost 6 bases and J lost 4 bases. The CDR3 has 17 amino acids. CDR3 bases: TGTGCCAGCACCCCCGGGACTAGCGGTGGGCGGGCAGATACGCAGTATTTT. Protein product: CASTPGTSGGRADTQYF. Supplemented by reference TRBV5-4 and TRBJ2-3, the full variable domain reads ETGVTQSPTHLIKTRGQQVTLRCSSQSGHNTVSWYQQALGQGPQFIFQYYREEENGRGNFPPRFSGLQFPNYSSELNVNALELDDSALYLCASTPGTSGGRADTQYFGPGTRLTVL.

This rearrangement joins TRBV28 to TRBJ2-7; D gene uncertain. CDR3 length equals 11 residues. The ends were cut back, 9 bases at V and 12 bases at J, with 18 bases in the middle. The germline gives CDR1 MDHEN, CDR2 SYDVKM. The CDR3 DNA sequence: TGTGCCAGTACACGGTGGTCCGTCCGGTACTTC. Its translation: CASTRWSVRYF.

This rearrangement joins TRBV4-1 to TRBJ1-1; D is possibly TRBD1 (6 bases). Looked up from germline, CDR1 is MGHRA and CDR2 is YSYEKL. The V end lost 1 base, the J end lost 0 bases, and 12 bases lay between the germline ends. CDR3 length: 16 residues. The CDR3 DNA is TGCGCCAGCAGCCAAGTGGGAAGGGGGATGAACACTGAAGCTTTCTTT. This codes for CASSQVGRGMNTEAFF.

The chain carries TRBV18 and TRBJ1-4; perhaps TRBD1 as D (5 bases). The germline V gene has CDR1 KGHSH and CDR2 LQKENI. The CDR3 has 16 amino acids. V shed 6 bases and J shed 1 base, with 15 bases lying between them. Here the CDR3 DNA reads TGTGCCAGCTCTCCCGACAGCGTTTTAACTAATGAAAAACTGTTTTTT. Its protein is CASSPDSVLTNEKLFF.